The clone carrying this TCR beta chain was observed at least ten times. The antigen remains unidentified. The data stem from a study of breast tumors, draining lymph nodes, adjacent tissues. Overall study results and limits: That most tumor T cells come from lymph nodes remained unproven.

The lymph nodes were axillary draining lymph nodes from breast cancer patients. TCRdb reanalysed the multiplex PCR reads using MiXCR and keeps one entry per CDR3 protein. The repertoire consists of roughly 120,000 distinct CDR3 sequences, with nearly 20% occurring once and the leading ten covering 3% to 4%. The receptor was derived from a female donor with breast cancer. Some clones in this sample may be carry-over from other donors' samples. The sequenced sample consisted of axillary lymph node tissue.

CDR3 sequence: CASSPGRSGSPLHF. CDR3 DNA: TGTGCCAGCTCACCCGGGAGATCCGGTTCACCCCTCCACTTT. V is TRBV18 and J is TRBJ1-6, with no clear D. CDR3 length equals 14 residues. V dropped 3 bases and J dropped 9 bases, with 12 bases sitting between them. In germline, CDR1 is KGHSH, CDR2 LQKENI.